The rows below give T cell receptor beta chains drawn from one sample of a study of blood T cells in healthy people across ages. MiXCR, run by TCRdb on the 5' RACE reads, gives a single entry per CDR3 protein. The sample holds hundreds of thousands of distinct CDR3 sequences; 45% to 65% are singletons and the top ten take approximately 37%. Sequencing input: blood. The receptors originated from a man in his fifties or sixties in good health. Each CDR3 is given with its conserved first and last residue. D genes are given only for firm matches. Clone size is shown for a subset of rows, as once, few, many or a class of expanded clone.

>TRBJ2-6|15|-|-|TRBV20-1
TGCAGTGGAAGGGGTGCCCCTCTTAGGGCCAACGTCCTGACTTTC
CSGRGAPLRANVLTF
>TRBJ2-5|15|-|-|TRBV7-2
TGTGCCAGCAGCTCAATCGTGGGGTACCAAGAGACCCAGTACTTC
CASSSIVGYQETQYF
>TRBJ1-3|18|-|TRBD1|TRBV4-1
TGCGCCAGCAGCCAAGATCGGACAGGGGCTCTCTCTGGAAACACCATATATTTT
CASSQDRTGALSGNTIYF
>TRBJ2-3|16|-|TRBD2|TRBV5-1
TGCGCCAGCAGCTTGGTCTCTAGCGGGAGCACAGATACGCAGTATTTT
CASSLVSSGSTDTQYF
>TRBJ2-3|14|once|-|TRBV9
TGTGCCAGCAGCGTTACGTCTAGCACAGATACGCAGTATTTT
CASSVTSSTDTQYF
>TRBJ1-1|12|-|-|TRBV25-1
TGTGCCAGCGGTGACAGTCCCCAGGGGGCTTTCTTT
CASGDSPQGAFF
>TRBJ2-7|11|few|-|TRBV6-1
TGTGCCAGCAGTGTGTTGACCGAGCAGTACTTC
CASSVLTEQYF
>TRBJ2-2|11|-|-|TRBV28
TGTGCCAGTTTTTACACCGGGGAGCTGTTTTTT
CASFYTGELFF
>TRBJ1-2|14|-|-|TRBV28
TGTGCCAGCAGCCCCGGCTTGGGGGACTATGGCTACACCTTC
CASSPGLGDYGYTF
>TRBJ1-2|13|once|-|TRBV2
TGTGCCAGCAGTCCCGCAGTTAACTATGGCTACACCTTC
CASSPAVNYGYTF
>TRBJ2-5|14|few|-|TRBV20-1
TGCAGTGCTAGGAGCAGCTACTGGGGGGAGACCCAGTACTTC
CSARSSYWGETQYF
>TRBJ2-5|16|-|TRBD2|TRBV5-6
TGTGCCAGCAGCTTTTTTATGCCAGGGAGGGGAGAGACCCAGTACTTC
CASSFFMPGRGETQYF
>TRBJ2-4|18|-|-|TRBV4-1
TGCGCCAGCAGCCAAGATCGGATTGGGGGAGTAGCCAAAAACATTCAGTACTTC
CASSQDRIGGVAKNIQYF
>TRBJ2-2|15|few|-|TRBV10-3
TGTGCCATCAGTGAGGGGGCTCCGGACACCGGGGAGCTGTTTTTT
CAISEGAPDTGELFF
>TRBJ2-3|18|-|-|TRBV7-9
TGTGCCAGCAGCACGAGGGGGGACTGGACCGACCGCACAGATACGCAGTATTTT
CASSTRGDWTDRTDTQYF
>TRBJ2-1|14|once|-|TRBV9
TGTGCCAGCAGCGTAGAGACAGGATTCAATGAGCAGTTCTTC
CASSVETGFNEQFF
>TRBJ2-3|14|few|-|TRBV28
TGTGCCAGCAGTTTGTTACAAGGCACAGATACGCAGTATTTT
CASSLLQGTDTQYF
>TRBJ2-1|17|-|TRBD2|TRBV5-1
TGCGCCAGCAGCTTGGCGGGACTAGCGGCGGGAAACAATGAGCAGTTCTTC
CASSLAGLAAGNNEQFF
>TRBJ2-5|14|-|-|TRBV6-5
TGTGCCAGCAGTTACGAGTACCAGGGGGAGACCCAGTACTTC
CASSYEYQGETQYF
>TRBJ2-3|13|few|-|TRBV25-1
TGTGCCAGCAGGCAGGCCAGCACAGATACGCAGTATTTT
CASRQASTDTQYF
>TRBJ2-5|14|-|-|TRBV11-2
TGTGCCAGCAGCTTAGTGTCGACGGGATACGGGCAGTACTTC
CASSLVSTGYGQYF
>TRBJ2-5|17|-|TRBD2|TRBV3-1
TGTGCCAGCAGCCCCGGGATAGCGGGAGAGATAAAAGAGACCCAGTACTTC
CASSPGIAGEIKETQYF
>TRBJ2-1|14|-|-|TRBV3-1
TGTGCCAGCAGCCAAGGAGTTGGCTACAATGAGCAGTTCTTC
CASSQGVGYNEQFF
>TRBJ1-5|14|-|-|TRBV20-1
TGCAGTGCTAGAGACCCGATCGGCAATCAGCCCCAGCATTTT
CSARDPIGNQPQHF
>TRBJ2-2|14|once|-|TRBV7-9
TGTGCCAGCAGCCCGGAGGGGCAAACCGGGGAGCTGTTTTTT
CASSPEGQTGELFF
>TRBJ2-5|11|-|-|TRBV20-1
TGCAGTGCCAATGCCTTCCAGACCCAGTACTTC
CSANAFQTQYF
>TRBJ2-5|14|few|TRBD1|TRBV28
TGTGCCAGCAGTCCCAACAGGGGGCGGGAGACCCAGTACTTC
CASSPNRGRETQYF
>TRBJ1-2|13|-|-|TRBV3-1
TGTGCCAGCAGCCAAGAGGACAGATATGGCTACACCTTC
CASSQEDRYGYTF
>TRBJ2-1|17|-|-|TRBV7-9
TGTGCCAGCAGCTTAGAAGGAGGACATAATCCTGGGGATGAGCAGTTCTTC
CASSLEGGHNPGDEQFF
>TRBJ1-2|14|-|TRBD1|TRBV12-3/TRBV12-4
TGTGCCAGCAGTTTAAAGGGGGCTTTGTATGGCTACACCTTC
CASSLKGALYGYTF
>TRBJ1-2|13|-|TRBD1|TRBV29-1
TGCAGCGTTGAACACAGGGGACATGATGGCTACACCTTC
CSVEHRGHDGYTF
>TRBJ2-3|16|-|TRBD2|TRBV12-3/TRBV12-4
TGTGCCAGCAGGGGGACTAGTGGGGGGGGCACAGATACGCAGTATTTT
CASRGTSGGGTDTQYF
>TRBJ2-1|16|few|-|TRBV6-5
TGTGCCAGCAGTCCCCGCGGGGTTCAGGCCGGAGCTGAGCAGTTCTTC
CASSPRGVQAGAEQFF
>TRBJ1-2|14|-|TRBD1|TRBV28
TGTGCCAGCAGCGATCCGGGACAGTTCTATGGCTACACCTTC
CASSDPGQFYGYTF
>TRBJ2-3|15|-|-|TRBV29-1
TGCAGCGTTGAGGTTTTGGGACACGGACTAGATACGCAGTATTTT
CSVEVLGHGLDTQYF
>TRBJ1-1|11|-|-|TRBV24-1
TGTGCCACCAGTGATTTGCATCGGGCTTTCTTT
CATSDLHRAFF